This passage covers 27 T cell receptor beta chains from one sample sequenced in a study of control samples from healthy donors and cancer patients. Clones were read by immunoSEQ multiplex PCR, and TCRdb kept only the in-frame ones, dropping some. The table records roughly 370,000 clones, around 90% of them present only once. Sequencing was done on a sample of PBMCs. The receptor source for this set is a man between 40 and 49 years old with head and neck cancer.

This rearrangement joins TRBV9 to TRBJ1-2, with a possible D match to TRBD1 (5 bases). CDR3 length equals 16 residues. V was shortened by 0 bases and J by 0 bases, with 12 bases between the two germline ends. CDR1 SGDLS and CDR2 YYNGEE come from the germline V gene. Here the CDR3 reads CASSVGGGDPNYGYTF. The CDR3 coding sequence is TGTGCCAGCAGCGTAGGGGGGGGAGACCCTAACTATGGCTACACCTTC.

CDR3 in DNA: TGTGCCAGCGGGTGGGACAAAGATCAATTACTTAGCAATCAGCCCCAGCATTTT. It is translated as CASGWDKDQLLSNQPQHF. The chain joins TRBV28 to TRBJ1-5, with TRBD1 as a possible D gene (6 bases). Trimming took off 8 bases at V and 0 bases at J, with 23 bases between the two ends. From germline, CDR1 is MDHEN and CDR2 SYDVKM. The CDR3 is 18 amino acids.

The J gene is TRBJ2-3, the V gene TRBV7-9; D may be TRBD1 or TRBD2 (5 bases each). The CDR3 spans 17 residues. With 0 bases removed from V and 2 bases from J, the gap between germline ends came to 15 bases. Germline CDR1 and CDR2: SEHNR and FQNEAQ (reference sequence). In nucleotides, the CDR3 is TGTGCCAGCAGCTTAGCAGTGACTGGGGGAGCCACAGATACGCAGTATTTT. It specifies CASSLAVTGGATDTQYF. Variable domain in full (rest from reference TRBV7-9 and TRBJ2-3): DTGVSQNPRHKITKRGQNVTFRCDPISEHNRLYWYRQTLGQGPEFLTYFQNEAQLEKSRLLSDRFSAERPKGSFSTLEIQRTEQGDSAMYLCASSLAVTGGATDTQYFGPGTRLTVL.

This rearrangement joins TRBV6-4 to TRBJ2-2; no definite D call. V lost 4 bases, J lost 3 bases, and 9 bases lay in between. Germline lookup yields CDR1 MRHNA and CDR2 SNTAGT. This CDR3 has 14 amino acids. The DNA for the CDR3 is TGTGCCAGCAGTGTGAGACAAGACACCGGGGAGCTGTTTTTT. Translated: CASSVRQDTGELFF.

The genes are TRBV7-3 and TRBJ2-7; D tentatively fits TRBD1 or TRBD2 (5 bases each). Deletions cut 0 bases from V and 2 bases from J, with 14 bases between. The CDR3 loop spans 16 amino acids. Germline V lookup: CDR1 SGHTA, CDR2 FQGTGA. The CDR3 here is CASSLTSGTQTYEQYF. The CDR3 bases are TGTGCCAGCAGCTTAACATCGGGGACCCAAACCTACGAGCAGTACTTC.

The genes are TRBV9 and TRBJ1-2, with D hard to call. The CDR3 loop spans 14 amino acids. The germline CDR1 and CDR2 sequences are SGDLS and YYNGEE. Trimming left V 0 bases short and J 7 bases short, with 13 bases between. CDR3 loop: CASSVGSLSSGYTF. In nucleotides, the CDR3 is TGTGCCAGCAGCGTAGGGAGTCTCAGCAGTGGCTACACCTTC.

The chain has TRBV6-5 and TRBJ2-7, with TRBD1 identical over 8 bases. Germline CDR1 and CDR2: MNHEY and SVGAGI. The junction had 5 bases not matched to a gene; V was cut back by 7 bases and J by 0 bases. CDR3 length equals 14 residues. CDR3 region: CASTSGTGSYEQYF. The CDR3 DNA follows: TGTGCCAGCACTTCCGGGACAGGCTCCTACGAGCAGTACTTC.

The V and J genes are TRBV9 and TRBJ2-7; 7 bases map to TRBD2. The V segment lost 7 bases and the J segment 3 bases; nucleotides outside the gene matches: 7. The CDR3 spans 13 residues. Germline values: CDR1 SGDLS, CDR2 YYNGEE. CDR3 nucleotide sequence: TGTGCCAGCTCTGCGGGAGAGGTCTACGAGCAGTACTTC. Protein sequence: CASSAGEVYEQYF.

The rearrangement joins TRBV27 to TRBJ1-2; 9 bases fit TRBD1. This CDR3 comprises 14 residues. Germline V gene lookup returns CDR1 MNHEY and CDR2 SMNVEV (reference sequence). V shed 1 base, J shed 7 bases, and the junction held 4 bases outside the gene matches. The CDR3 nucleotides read TGTGCCAGCAGTTTATTTACGGGACAGGGTGGCTACACCTTC. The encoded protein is CASSLFTGQGGYTF.

The CDR3 sequence is CASSFRHNYGYTF. DNA of the CDR3: TGTGCCAGCAGTTTTCGGCATAACTATGGCTACACCTTC. V usage is TRBV28 and J usage is TRBJ1-2, with D uncertain. The CDR3 contains 13 residues. Germline V gene data show CDR1 as MDHEN and CDR2 as SYDVKM. V dropped 3 bases and J dropped 1 base, with 6 bases sitting between them.

CDR3 in amino acids: CASSLKGAGTRGYTF. The CDR3 bases are TGTGCCAGCAGTCTTAAGGGGGCAGGGACCCGTGGCTACACCTTC. V is TRBV25-1 and J is TRBJ1-2; TRBD1 agrees at 7 bases. The junction had 13 bases not matched to a gene; V was cut back by 5 bases and J by 7 bases. Per the germline V gene, CDR1 is MGHDK and CDR2 is SYGVNS. The CDR3 sequence is 15 residues long.

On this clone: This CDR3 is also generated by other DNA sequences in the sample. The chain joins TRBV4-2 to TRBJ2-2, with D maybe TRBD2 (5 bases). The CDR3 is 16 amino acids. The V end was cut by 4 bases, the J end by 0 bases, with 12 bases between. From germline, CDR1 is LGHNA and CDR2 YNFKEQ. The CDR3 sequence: CASSPRGVSNTGELFF. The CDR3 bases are TGTGCCAGCAGCCCCCGGGGAGTGTCGAACACCGGGGAGCTGTTTTTT.

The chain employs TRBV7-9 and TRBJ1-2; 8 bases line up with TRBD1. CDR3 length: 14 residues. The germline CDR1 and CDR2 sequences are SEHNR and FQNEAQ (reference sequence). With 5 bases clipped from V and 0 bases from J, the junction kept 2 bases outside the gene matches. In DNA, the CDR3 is TGTGCCAGCAGCGGACAGGGCGCTAACTATGGCTACACCTTC. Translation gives CASSGQGANYGYTF.

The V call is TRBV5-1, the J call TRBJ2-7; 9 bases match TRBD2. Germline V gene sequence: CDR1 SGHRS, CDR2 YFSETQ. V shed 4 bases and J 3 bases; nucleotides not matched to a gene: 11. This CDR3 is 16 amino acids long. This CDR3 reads CASSPMGGRAHYEQYF. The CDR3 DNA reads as TGCGCCAGCAGCCCCATGGGCGGGAGGGCCCACTACGAGCAGTACTTC. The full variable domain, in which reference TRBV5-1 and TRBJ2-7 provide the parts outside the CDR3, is KAGVTQTPRYLIKTRGQQVTLSCSPISGHRSVSWYQQTPGQGLQFLFEYFSETQRNKGNFPGRFSGRQFSNSRSEMNVSTLELGDSALYLCASSPMGGRAHYEQYFGPGTRLTVT.

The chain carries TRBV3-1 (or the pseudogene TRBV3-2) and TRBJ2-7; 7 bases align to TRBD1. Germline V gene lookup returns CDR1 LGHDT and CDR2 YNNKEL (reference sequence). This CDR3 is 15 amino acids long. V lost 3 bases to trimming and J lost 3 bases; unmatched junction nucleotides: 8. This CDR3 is CASSHIQGIVYEQYF. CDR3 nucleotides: TGTGCCAGCAGCCACATACAGGGGATAGTCTACGAGCAGTACTTC.

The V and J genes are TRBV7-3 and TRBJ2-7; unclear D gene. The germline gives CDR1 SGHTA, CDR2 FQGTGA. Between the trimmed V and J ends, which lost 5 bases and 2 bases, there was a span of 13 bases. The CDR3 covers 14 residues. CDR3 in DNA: TGTGCCAGCAGCCAAGGGCCAGCCACCTACGAGCAGTACTTC. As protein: CASSQGPATYEQYF.

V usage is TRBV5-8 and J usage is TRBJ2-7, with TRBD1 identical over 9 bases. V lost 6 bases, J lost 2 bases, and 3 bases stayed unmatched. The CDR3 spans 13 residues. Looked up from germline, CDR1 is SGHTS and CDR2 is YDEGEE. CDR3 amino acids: CASTGTGTYEQYF. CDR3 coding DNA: TGTGCCAGCACCGGGACAGGGACCTACGAGCAGTACTTC.

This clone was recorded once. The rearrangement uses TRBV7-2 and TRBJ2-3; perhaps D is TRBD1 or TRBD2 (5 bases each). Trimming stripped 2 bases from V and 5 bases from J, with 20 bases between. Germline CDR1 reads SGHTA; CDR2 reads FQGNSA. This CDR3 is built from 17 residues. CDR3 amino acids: CASSLPPRGAVGDTQYF. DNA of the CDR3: TGTGCCAGCAGCTTACCTCCCCGGGGCGCGGTAGGAGATACGCAGTATTTT.

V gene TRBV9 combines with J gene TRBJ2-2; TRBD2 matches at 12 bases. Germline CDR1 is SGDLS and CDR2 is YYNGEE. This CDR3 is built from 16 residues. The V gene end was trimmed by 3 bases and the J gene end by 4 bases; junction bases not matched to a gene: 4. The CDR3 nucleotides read TGTGCCAGCAGCGGACGGACTAGCGGGGCCACCGGGGAGCTGTTTTTT. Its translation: CASSGRTSGATGELFF.

The CDR3 nucleotides read TGTGCCAGCAGCTCCTCCAGCGGGTGGGAGACCCAGTACTTC. Protein: CASSSSSGWETQYF. This chain links TRBV7-8 with TRBJ2-5, with a weak D call TRBD2 (6 bases). The V gene's germline CDR1 is SGHVS and CDR2 FQNEAQ. The CDR3 runs 14 residues. Trimming left V 4 bases short and J 5 bases short, with 14 bases between.

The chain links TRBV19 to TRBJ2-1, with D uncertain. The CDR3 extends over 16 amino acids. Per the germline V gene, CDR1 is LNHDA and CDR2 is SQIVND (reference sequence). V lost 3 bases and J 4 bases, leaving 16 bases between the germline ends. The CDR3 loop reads CASSIQVLDRYNEQFF. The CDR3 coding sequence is TGTGCCAGTAGTATTCAAGTCCTAGACCGATACAATGAGCAGTTCTTC.

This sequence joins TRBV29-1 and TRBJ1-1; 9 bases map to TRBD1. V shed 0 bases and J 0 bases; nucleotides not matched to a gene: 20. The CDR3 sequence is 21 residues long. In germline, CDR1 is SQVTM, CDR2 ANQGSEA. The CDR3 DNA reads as TGCAGCGTTGAAGAATGGCGTCCCGGGACAGGGAAAAGGGGCATGAACACTGAAGCTTTCTTT. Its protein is CSVEEWRPGTGKRGMNTEAFF.

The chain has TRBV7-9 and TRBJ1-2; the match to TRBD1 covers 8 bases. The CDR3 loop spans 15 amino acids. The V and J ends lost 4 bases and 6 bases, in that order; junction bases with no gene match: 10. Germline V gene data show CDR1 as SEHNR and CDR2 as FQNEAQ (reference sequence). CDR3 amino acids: CASSSDRVYRDGYTF. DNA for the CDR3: TGTGCCAGCAGCTCGGACAGGGTATATAGGGATGGCTACACCTTC. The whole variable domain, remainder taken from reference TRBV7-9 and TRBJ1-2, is DTGVSQNPRHKITKRGQNVTFRCDPISEHNRLYWYRQTLGQGPEFLTYFQNEAQLEKSRLLSDRFSAERPKGSFSTLEIQRTEQGDSAMYLCASSSDRVYRDGYTFGSGTRLTVV.

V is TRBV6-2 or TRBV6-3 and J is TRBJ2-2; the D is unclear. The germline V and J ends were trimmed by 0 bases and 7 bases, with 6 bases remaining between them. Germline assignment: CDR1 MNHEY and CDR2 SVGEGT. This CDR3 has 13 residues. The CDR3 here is CASSYSKLGELFF. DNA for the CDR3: TGTGCCAGCAGTTACTCGAAGCTCGGGGAGCTGTTTTTT.

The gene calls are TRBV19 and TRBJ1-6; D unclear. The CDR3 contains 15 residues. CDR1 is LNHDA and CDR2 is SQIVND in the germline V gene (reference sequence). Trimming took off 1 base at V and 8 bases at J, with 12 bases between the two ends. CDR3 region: CASSIAGDLDSPLHF. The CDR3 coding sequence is TGTGCCAGTAGTATAGCGGGCGACCTTGATTCACCCCTCCACTTT.

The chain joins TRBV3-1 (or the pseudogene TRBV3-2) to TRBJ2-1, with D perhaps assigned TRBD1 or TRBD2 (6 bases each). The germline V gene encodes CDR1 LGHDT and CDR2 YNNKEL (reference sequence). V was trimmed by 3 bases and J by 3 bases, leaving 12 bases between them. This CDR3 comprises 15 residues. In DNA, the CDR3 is TGTGCCAGCAGCCACCAGGGGACTGGCTACAATGAGCAGTTCTTC. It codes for CASSHQGTGYNEQFF.

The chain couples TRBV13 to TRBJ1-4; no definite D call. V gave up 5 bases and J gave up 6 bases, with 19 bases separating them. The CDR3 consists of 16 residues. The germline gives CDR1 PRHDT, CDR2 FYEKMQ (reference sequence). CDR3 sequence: CASSLRGSTKDEKLFF. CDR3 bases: TGTGCCAGCAGCCTAAGAGGTTCAACTAAGGATGAAAAACTGTTTTTT.